Listed below are T cell receptor beta chains from one sample, sequenced in a study of vaccination effects on CD4 cells after COVID-19. Sequenced by immunoSEQ multiplex PCR; TCRdb stores in-frame clones only, minus some. In the table there are 30,000 to 45,000 clones, 70% to 85% of which are singletons. These receptors' antigens are unknown. The sample consisted of CD4+ T cells from PBMCs cultured with HCoV-NL63 spike peptides, taken after COVID-19 vaccination. The receptors originated from a human donor who received a COVID-19 vaccine. Some clones in this sample may be carry-over from other donors' samples. The CDR3 runs from the conserved cysteine through the conserved F or W. D genes are given only for firm matches. Rows give clone size only sometimes, using once, few, many, or a class for an expanded clone.

V	size	J	D	DNA	CDR3
TRBV12-3/TRBV12-4	-	TRBJ1-2	-	TGTGCCAGCAGCTCAACCCAACTCTATGGCTACACCTTC	CASSSTQLYGYTF
TRBV6-4	-	TRBJ1-2	-	TGTGCCAGCAGTGACTCGGGCACCGGGGGAGTCTATGGCTACACCTTC	CASSDSGTGGVYGYTF
TRBV7-2	-	TRBJ1-1	-	TGTGCCAGCACCCCTGGACTTTCGAACACTGAAGCTTTCTTT	CASTPGLSNTEAFF
TRBV12-3/TRBV12-4	-	TRBJ1-6	-	TGTGCCAGCAGGCAGACAAATAATTCACCCCTCCACTTT	CASRQTNNSPLHF
TRBV5-6	-	TRBJ2-1	TRBD2	TGTGCCAGCAGCTTGTTGGCTAGCGGGGGGCGGTTGAATGAGCAGTTCTTC	CASSLLASGGRLNEQFF
TRBV7-3	-	TRBJ2-2	TRBD1	TGTGCCAGCAGTTCCGGGACAGGGGGCGCCGGGGAGCTGTTTTTT	CASSSGTGGAGELFF
TRBV5-6	once	TRBJ1-4	-	TGTGCCAGCAGCGGGGACGAAAATTTTGAACTGTTTTTT	CASSGDENFELFF
TRBV5-1	-	TRBJ1-2	-	TGCGCCAGCAGCTTGGTAGGGACCGCGAACTATGGCTACACCTTC	CASSLVGTANYGYTF
TRBV3-1/TRBV3-2	few	TRBJ1-2	TRBD1	TGTGCCAGCAGCCAAGGCCAGGGGGCCTATGGCTACACCTTC	CASSQGQGAYGYTF
TRBV7-2	once	TRBJ1-5	TRBD1	TGTGCCAGCAGCTTAGCGAAGGGGGCGAATCAGCCCCAGCATTTT	CASSLAKGANQPQHF
TRBV6-1	-	TRBJ1-4	TRBD1	TGTGCCAGCAGTGAGTCACAGGGGAATGAAAAACTGTTTTTT	CASSESQGNEKLFF
TRBV12-3/TRBV12-4	once	TRBJ1-2	TRBD1	TGTGCCAGCAGACTACAGGGGGCGCTTGGCTACACCTTC	CASRLQGALGYTF
TRBV7-2	-	TRBJ2-1	-	TGTGCCAGCAACCCCTCCGGGGGATGGTACAATGAGCAGTTCTTC	CASNPSGGWYNEQFF
TRBV6-5	-	TRBJ2-4	TRBD1	TGTGCCAGCGGGACAGGGACCAAAAACATTCAGTACTTC	CASGTGTKNIQYF
TRBV9	-	TRBJ1-1	-	TGTGCCAGCAGCGTAGGTCGGGCCAGGGAGGGGACTGAAGCTTTCTTT	CASSVGRAREGTEAFF
TRBV24-1	-	TRBJ2-4	-	TGTGCCACCAGTGACCCAGGGTCGGCCAAAAACATTCAGTACTTC	CATSDPGSAKNIQYF
TRBV5-1	-	TRBJ2-2	-	TGCGCCAGCAGCCCGACCGCGAACACCGGGGAGCTGTTTTTT	CASSPTANTGELFF
TRBV29-1	-	TRBJ2-3	-	TGCAGCGTTGCGGACGGCACAGATACGCAGTATTTT	CSVADGTDTQYF
TRBV29-1	-	TRBJ2-5	-	TGCAGCGTAGGACCCGGAGGGGAGACCCAGTACTTC	CSVGPGGETQYF
TRBV5-6	-	TRBJ1-1	TRBD1	TGTGCCAGCAGCAGCTGGGACAGGGTAACTGAAGCTTTCTTT	CASSSWDRVTEAFF
TRBV15	-	TRBJ2-7	TRBD1	TGTGCCACCAGCAGAGTCAAAGGGGGCGCGGACGAGCAGTACTTC	CATSRVKGGADEQYF
TRBV15	-	TRBJ1-4	TRBD1	TGTGCCACCAGCAGAGATGGTGGGACAGGGAATGAAAAACTGTTTTTT	CATSRDGGTGNEKLFF
TRBV29-1	-	TRBJ1-2	-	TGCAGCGTGCCCCGACCGTACTATGGCTACACCTTC	CSVPRPYYGYTF
TRBV21-1	-	TRBJ1-5	-	TGTGCCAGCAGCAACACCCCCCTCCAGAGGTATAGCAATCAGCCCCAGCATTTT	CASSNTPLQRYSNQPQHF
TRBV6-6	-	TRBJ2-5	TRBD2	TGTGCCAGCAGTCCCCCCCTTGGCGGGGGGGACGGAGAGACCCAGTACTTC	CASSPPLGGGDGETQYF
TRBV14	-	TRBJ2-5	-	TGTGCCAGCAGCCAATCTCTAGTGGAGACCCAGTACTTC	CASSQSLVETQYF
TRBV6-5	-	TRBJ2-3	-	TGTGCCAGCAGATCCCTCTCCACAGATACGCAGTATTTT	CASRSLSTDTQYF
TRBV3-1/TRBV3-2	-	TRBJ1-5	-	TGTGCCAGCAGCAAACAGGACAGCAATCAGCCCCAGCATTTT	CASSKQDSNQPQHF
TRBV30	-	TRBJ1-1	-	TGTGCCTGGAGTACAGGGACTAGAATGAACACTGAAGCTTTCTTT	CAWSTGTRMNTEAFF
TRBV6-5	-	TRBJ1-2	-	TGTGCCAGCAGCCGACAGGTTAACTATGGCTACACCTTC	CASSRQVNYGYTF
TRBV24-1	once	TRBJ1-4	TRBD1	TGTGCCACCAGTGATTCGCAGGGGGCGGGGGAAAAACTGTTTTTT	CATSDSQGAGEKLFF
TRBV7-8	few	TRBJ2-1	TRBD2	TGTGCCAGCAGAGATAGTAGGACTAGTGGGGAGCAGTTCTTC	CASRDSRTSGEQFF
TRBV12-3/TRBV12-4	once	TRBJ2-4	-	TGTGCCAGCAGTTTAGCGGTGCAGGCGATTCAGTACTTC	CASSLAVQAIQYF
TRBV6-5	-	TRBJ2-1	TRBD2	TGTGCCAGCAGGGCAACTAGCGGGAGTAAGAATGAGCAGTTCTTC	CASRATSGSKNEQFF
TRBV15	-	TRBJ2-3	-	TGTGCCACCAGCAGAGGAGGGGCTAGCACAGATACGCAGTATTTT	CATSRGGASTDTQYF
TRBV30	-	TRBJ1-3	TRBD1	TGTGCCTGGGGGGACAGACGCTCTGGAAACACCATATATTTT	CAWGDRRSGNTIYF
TRBV13	-	TRBJ2-3	TRBD2	TGTGCCAGCAGCTTACGGCTAGCGGGGGGCTTGAGCACAGATACGCAGTATTTT	CASSLRLAGGLSTDTQYF
TRBV3-1/TRBV3-2	-	TRBJ2-2	-	TGTGCCAGCGGCCTTCTCTCGCTGCCCGGGGAGCTGTTTTTT	CASGLLSLPGELFF
TRBV5-1	once	TRBJ2-2	TRBD2	TGCGCCAGCAGCTTGGTAGCGGGAGTCAACACCGGGGAGCTGTTTTTT	CASSLVAGVNTGELFF
TRBV10-1	-	TRBJ2-1	TRBD2	TGCGCCAGCAGTGAGTCGACAGCGGGGGGCCTCCAGAAGCAGTTCTTC	CASSESTAGGLQKQFF
TRBV7-2	-	TRBJ1-2	TRBD1	TGTGCCAGCAGCGATCGACAGGGTTGGACAGGCTACACCTTC	CASSDRQGWTGYTF
TRBV28	-	TRBJ1-5	-	TGTGCCAGCAGTTTACCACAGGGAAGGAATCAGCCCCAGCATTTT	CASSLPQGRNQPQHF
TRBV5-6	-	TRBJ1-2	-	TGTGCCAGCAGCTTATCCCGTTTGGGCTACACCTTC	CASSLSRLGYTF
TRBV4-2	-	TRBJ1-1	-	TGTGCCAGCAGGCGCGCAGGGGCCAACACTGAAGCTTTCTTT	CASRRAGANTEAFF